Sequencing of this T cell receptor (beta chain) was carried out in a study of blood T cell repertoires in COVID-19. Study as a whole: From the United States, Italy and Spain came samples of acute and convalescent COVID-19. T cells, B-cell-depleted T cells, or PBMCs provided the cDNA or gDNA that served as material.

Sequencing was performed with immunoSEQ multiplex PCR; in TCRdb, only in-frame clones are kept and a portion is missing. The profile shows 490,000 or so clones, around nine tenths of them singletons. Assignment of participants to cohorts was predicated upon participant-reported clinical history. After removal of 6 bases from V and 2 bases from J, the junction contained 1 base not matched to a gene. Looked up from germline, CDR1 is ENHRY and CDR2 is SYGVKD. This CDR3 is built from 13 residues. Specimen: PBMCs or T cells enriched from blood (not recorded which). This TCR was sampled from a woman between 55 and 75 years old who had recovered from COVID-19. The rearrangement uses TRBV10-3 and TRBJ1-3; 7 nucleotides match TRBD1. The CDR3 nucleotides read TGTGCCATCAGCAGGGGGACTGGAAACACCATATATTTT. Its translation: CAISRGTGNTIYF.